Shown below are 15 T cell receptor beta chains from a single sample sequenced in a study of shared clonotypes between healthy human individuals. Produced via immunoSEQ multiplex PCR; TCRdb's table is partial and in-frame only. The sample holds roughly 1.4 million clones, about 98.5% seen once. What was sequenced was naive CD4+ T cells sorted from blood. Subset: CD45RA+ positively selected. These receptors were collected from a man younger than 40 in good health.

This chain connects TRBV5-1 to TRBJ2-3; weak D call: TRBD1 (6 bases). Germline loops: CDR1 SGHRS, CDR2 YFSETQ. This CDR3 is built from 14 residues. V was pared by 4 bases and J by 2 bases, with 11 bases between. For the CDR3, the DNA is TGCGCCAGCAGCACGTACAGGGTCACAGATACGCAGTATTTT. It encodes CASSTYRVTDTQYF.

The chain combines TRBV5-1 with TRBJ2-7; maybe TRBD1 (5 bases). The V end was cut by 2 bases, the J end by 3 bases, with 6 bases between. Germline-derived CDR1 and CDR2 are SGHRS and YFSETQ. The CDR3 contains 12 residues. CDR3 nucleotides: TGCGCCAGCAGCTTCCAGGGCTACGAGCAGTACTTC. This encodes CASSFQGYEQYF.

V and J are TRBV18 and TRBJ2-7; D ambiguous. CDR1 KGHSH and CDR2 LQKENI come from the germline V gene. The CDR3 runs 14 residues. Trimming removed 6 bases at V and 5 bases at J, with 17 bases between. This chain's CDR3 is CASSRSRSLNEQYF. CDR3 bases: TGTGCCAGCTCTCGAAGCCGGTCTCTAAACGAGCAGTACTTC.

DNA of the CDR3: TGTGCCAGCGGGAGAGTCATCCGTGGTGTGGCTGAAGCTTTCTTT. Encoded protein: CASGRVIRGVAEAFF. The chain carries TRBV28 and TRBJ1-1; D is ambiguous. CDR3 length equals 15 residues. Trimming took off 8 bases at V and 6 bases at J, with 22 bases between the two ends. The germline CDR1 and CDR2 sequences are MDHEN and SYDVKM.

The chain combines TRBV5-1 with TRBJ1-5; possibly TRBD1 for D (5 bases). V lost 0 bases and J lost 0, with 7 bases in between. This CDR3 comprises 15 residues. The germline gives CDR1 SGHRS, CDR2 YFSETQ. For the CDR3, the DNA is TGCGCCAGCAGCTTGGTTGACAGTAGCAATCAGCCCCAGCATTTT. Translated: CASSLVDSSNQPQHF.

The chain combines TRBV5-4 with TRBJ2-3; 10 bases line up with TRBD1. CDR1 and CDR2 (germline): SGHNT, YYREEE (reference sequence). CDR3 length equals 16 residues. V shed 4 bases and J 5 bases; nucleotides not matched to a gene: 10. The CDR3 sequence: CASSAQDRGRGDTQYF. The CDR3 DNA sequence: TGTGCCAGCAGCGCCCAAGACAGGGGGCGCGGAGATACGCAGTATTTT.

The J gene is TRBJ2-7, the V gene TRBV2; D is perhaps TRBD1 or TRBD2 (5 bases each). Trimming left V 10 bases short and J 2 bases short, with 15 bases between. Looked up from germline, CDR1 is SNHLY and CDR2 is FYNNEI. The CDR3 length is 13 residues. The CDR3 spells CATGTALTYEQYF. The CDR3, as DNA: TGTGCCACCGGGACCGCTCTTACCTACGAGCAGTACTTC.

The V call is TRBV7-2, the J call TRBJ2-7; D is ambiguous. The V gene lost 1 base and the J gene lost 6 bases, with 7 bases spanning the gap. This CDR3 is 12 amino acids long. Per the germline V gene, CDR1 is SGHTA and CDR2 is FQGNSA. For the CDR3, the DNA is TGTGCCAGCAGCTTAGTGGCGTCCGAGCAGTACTTC. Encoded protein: CASSLVASEQYF.

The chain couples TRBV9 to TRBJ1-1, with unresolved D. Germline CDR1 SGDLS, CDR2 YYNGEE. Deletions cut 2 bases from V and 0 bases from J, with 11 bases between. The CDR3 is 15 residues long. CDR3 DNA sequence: TGTGCCAGCAGCGTTACATCTTCACTGAACACTGAAGCTTTCTTT. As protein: CASSVTSSLNTEAFF. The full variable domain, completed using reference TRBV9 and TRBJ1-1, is DSGVTQTPKHLITATGQRVTLRCSPRSGDLSVYWYQQSLDQGLQFLIQYYNGEERAKGNILERFSAQQFPDLHSELNLSSLELGDSALYFCASSVTSSLNTEAFFGQGTRLTVV.

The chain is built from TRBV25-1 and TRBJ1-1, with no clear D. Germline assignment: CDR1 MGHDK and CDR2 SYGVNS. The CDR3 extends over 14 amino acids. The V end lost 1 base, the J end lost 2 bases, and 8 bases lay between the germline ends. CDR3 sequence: CASSEFRANTEAFF. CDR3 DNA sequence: TGTGCCAGCAGTGAATTTCGCGCAAACACTGAAGCTTTCTTT. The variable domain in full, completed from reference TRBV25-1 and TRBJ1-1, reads EADIYQTPRYLVIGTGKKITLECSQTMGHDKMYWYQQDPGMELHLIHYSYGVNSTEKGDLSSESTVSRIRTEHFPLTLESARPSHTSQYLCASSEFRANTEAFFGQGTRLTVV.

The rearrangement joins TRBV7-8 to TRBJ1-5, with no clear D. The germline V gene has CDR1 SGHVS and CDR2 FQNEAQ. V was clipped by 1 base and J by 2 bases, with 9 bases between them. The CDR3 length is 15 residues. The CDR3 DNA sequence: TGTGCCAGCAGCTTAGTTGCCAGACGCAATCAGCCCCAGCATTTT. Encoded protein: CASSLVARRNQPQHF.

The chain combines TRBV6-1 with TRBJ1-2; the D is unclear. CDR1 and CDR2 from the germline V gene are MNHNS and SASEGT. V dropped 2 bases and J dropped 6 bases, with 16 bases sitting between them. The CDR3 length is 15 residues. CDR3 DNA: TGTGCCAGCAGTGAAAACGGATGGGGTGGCAATGGCTACACCTTC. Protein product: CASSENGWGGNGYTF.

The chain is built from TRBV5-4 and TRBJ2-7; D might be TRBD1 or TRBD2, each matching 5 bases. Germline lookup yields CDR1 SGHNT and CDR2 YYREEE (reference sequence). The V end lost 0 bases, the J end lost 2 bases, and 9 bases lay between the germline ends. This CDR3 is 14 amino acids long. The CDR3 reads CASSLAGRPYEQYF. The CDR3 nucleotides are TGTGCCAGCAGCTTGGCGGGACGACCCTACGAGCAGTACTTC.

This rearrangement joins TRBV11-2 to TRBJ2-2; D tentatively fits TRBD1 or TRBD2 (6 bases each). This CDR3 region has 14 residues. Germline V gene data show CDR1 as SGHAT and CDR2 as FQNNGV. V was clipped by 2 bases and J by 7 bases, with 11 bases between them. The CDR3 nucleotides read TGTGCCAGCAGCTTACGGGGGCTTAGCGGGGAGCTGTTTTTT. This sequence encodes CASSLRGLSGELFF.

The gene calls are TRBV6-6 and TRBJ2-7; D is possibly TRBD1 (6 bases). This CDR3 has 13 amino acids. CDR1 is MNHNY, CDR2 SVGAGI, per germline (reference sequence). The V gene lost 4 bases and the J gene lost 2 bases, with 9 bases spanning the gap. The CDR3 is CASSSRGPYEQYF. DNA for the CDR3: TGTGCCAGCAGTTCCAGGGGCCCCTACGAGCAGTACTTC.